The 30 T cell receptor beta chains listed next were all sequenced from one sample in a study of blood T cells in healthy people across ages (dated by TCRdb to 2013 to 2016). The library was obtained by 5' RACE. The sequencer listed for this sample is Illumina HiSeq 2500. A second PCR of about 7 to 12 cycles was run with a J-beta primer mix and a sample-barcoded 5' primer. In-frame beta chains were kept once TCRdb had trimmed the public reads at Q25 with fastp and called clones with MiXCR. Rows merge per CDR3 protein into single entries with the most common DNA and genes. The sample profile shows roughly 680,000 distinct CDR3 sequences; over 45% of them were found once. The ten most abundant clones make up under 35% of the sample. Sequences were obtained from blood. The receptor set was obtained from a woman in her sixties or seventies in good health.

The rearrangement links TRBV29-1 to TRBJ2-1; the D gene is possibly TRBD2 (6 bases). CDR3 length equals 15 residues. Germline assignment: CDR1 SQVTM and CDR2 ANQGSEA. Between the trimmed V and J ends, which lost 7 bases and 2 bases, there was a span of 18 bases. The CDR3 here is CSAGGGPPTYNEQFF. The CDR3 nucleotides are TGCAGCGCTGGGGGAGGACCCCCCACCTACAATGAGCAGTTCTTC.

V gene TRBV11-1 combines with J gene TRBJ2-4; the match to TRBD1 covers 8 bases. The CDR3 has 15 residues. The V gene end was trimmed by 4 bases and the J gene end by 4 bases; junction bases not matched to a gene: 6. Germline CDR1 SGHAT, CDR2 FQDESV (reference sequence). CDR3 sequence: CASSSTGTGKNIQYF. As DNA, the CDR3 is TGTGCCAGCAGCTCCACCGGGACAGGAAAAAACATTCAGTACTTC.

J is TRBJ1-1 and V is TRBV20-1, with unresolved D. The CDR3 covers 13 residues. The V end was cut by 3 bases, the J end by 1 base, with 9 bases between. CDR1 is DFQATT, CDR2 SNEGSKA, per germline (reference sequence). The CDR3: CSASPRPNTEAFF. The CDR3 coding sequence is TGCAGTGCTAGCCCCAGACCGAACACTGAAGCTTTCTTT.

The chain carries TRBV6-2 or TRBV6-3 and TRBJ2-1, with 16 bases matching TRBD2. Trimming took 5 bases from V and 8 from J; bases not matched to a gene: 12. The CDR3 has 18 amino acids. Germline CDR1 reads MNHEY; CDR2 reads SVGEGT. The chain's CDR3 is CASSHGTSGRAGHDEQFF. CDR3 in DNA: TGTGCCAGCAGTCACGGGACTAGCGGGAGGGCCGGACACGATGAGCAGTTCTTC.

The chain carries TRBV12-3 or TRBV12-4 and TRBJ2-1, with 7 bases lining up with TRBD1. The CDR3 runs to 15 residues. J lost 1 base, V lost 6 bases, and 6 bases had no gene match. The CDR3 DNA sequence: TGTGCCAGCAGCCGCGGACAGGCGTCCTACAATGAGCAGTTCTTC. Amino acid sequence: CASSRGQASYNEQFF.

On this clonotype itself: The junction and the germline gene differ at one end; a read error may be behind it. The chain couples TRBV20-1 to TRBJ1-2; D gene unclear. CDR3 size: 11 residues. Looked up from germline, CDR1 is DFQATT and CDR2 is SNEGSKA (reference sequence). The DNA for the CDR3 is TGCAATGCTCCTGGAACTGGTGGCTACACCTTC. Protein product: CNAPGTGGYTF.

This clonotype was recorded a few times. The V gene is TRBV4-2, the J gene TRBJ1-1, with 10 bases identical to TRBD1. The CDR3 runs 17 residues. The ends lost 1 base at V and 3 bases at J; junction bases unmatched: 8. Looked up from germline, CDR1 is LGHNA and CDR2 is YNFKEQ. CDR3 bases: TGTGCCAGCAGCCAAGCCTCCCGGGGGACAGGGGACACTGAAGCTTTCTTT. Protein product: CASSQASRGTGDTEAFF.

This clonotype has a handful of counts. This chain joins TRBV24-1 and TRBJ2-5; unclear D gene. CDR1 and CDR2 from the germline V gene are KGHDR and SFDVKD. The V end was cut by 7 bases, the J end by 1 base, with 15 bases between. The CDR3 totals 15 residues. The CDR3 coding sequence is TGTGCCACCAGCGATGATTTTGTTCGCCAAGAGACCCAGTACTTC. Amino acids: CATSDDFVRQETQYF.

This clonotype came up many times. The rearrangement uses TRBV7-2 and TRBJ2-5; D uncertain. Looked up from germline, CDR1 is SGHTA and CDR2 is FQGNSA. CDR3 length equals 12 residues. Trimming left V 6 bases short and J 4 bases short, with 9 bases between. CDR3 sequence: CASRVDGETQYF. In nucleotides, the CDR3 is TGTGCCAGCAGAGTGGATGGAGAGACCCAGTACTTC. The whole variable domain, filled in from reference TRBV7-2 and TRBJ2-5, reads GAGVSQSPSNKVTEKGKDVELRCDPISGHTALYWYRQSLGQGLEFLIYFQGNSAPDKSGLPSDRFSAERTGGSVSTLTIQRTQQEDSAVYLCASRVDGETQYFGPGTRLLVL.

The V call is TRBV5-6, the J call TRBJ2-1; D possibly corresponds to TRBD1 (6 bases). Germline values: CDR1 SGHDT, CDR2 YYEEEE. This CDR3 region has 13 residues. V dropped 4 bases and J dropped 9 bases, with 14 bases sitting between them. The CDR3 loop reads CASSPGWGPEQFF. The CDR3 DNA sequence: TGTGCCAGCAGCCCGGGGTGGGGGCCTGAGCAGTTCTTC.

This clonotype was seen only a few times. The chain carries TRBV6-5 and TRBJ2-1, with D hard to call. The CDR3 has 11 amino acids. V shed 5 bases and J shed 10 bases, with 9 bases lying between them. Germline V gene sequence: CDR1 MNHEY, CDR2 SVGAGI. The DNA for the CDR3 is TGTGCCAGCAGTATGCGTCAGGAGCAGTTCTTC. It codes for CASSMRQEQFF.

As concerns this clonotype: Sequence at one end of the junction differs from germline and may be a read error. The chain couples TRBV12-3 or TRBV12-4 to TRBJ2-1; D gene unclear. The CDR3 length is 13 residues. The CDR3 coding sequence is TGTGCCAACAGTTCCGGCCCCTTCAATGAGCAGTTCTTC. Its translation is CANSSGPFNEQFF.

In its sample, this clonotype was seen a few times. The chain recombines TRBV27 with TRBJ2-1; no reliable D call. Trimming stripped 3 bases from V and 9 bases from J, with 6 bases between. The CDR3 contains 11 residues. Germline V gene lookup returns CDR1 MNHEY and CDR2 SMNVEV (reference sequence). The CDR3 DNA is TGTGCCAGCAGTTTCGGAATTGAGCAGTTCTTC. Its translation: CASSFGIEQFF.

The chain combines TRBV5-1 with TRBJ1-1; D is unclear. This CDR3 region has 13 residues. The germline V gene encodes CDR1 SGHRS and CDR2 YFSETQ. The germline V and J ends were trimmed by 4 bases and 6 bases, with 13 bases remaining between them. The CDR3 coding sequence is TGCGCCAGCAGCCCCTGGGGAGGCTCTGAAGCTTTCTTT. This gives the protein CASSPWGGSEAFF. The full variable domain, in which reference TRBV5-1 and TRBJ1-1 provide the parts outside the CDR3, is KAGVTQTPRYLIKTRGQQVTLSCSPISGHRSVSWYQQTPGQGLQFLFEYFSETQRNKGNFPGRFSGRQFSNSRSEMNVSTLELGDSALYLCASSPWGGSEAFFGQGTRLTVV.

This chain links TRBV7-2 with TRBJ2-7, with 13 bases fitting TRBD2. The germline V gene has CDR1 SGHTA and CDR2 FQGNSA. The junction had 7 bases not matched to a gene; V was cut back by 5 bases and J by 6 bases. The CDR3 covers 15 residues. The CDR3 region is CASSRGGTSGTEQYF. CDR3 nucleotides: TGTGCCAGCAGCCGAGGCGGGACTAGCGGGACCGAGCAGTACTTC.

With regard to this clonotype: An end of the junction differs from the germline gene, which may be a read error. This chain links TRBV2 with TRBJ1-2, with no clear D. Looked up from germline, CDR1 is SNHLY and CDR2 is FYNNEI. This CDR3 is 12 amino acids long. CDR3 bases: TGTGCCAGCAGTGAAGCGGGGTATGACTACACCTTC. It yields the protein CASSEAGYDYTF.

This clonotype showed up just a few times. The gene calls are TRBV4-3 and TRBJ2-1; D gene ambiguous. Germline-derived CDR1 and CDR2 are LGHNA and YSLEER. The CDR3 has 14 amino acids. Trimming took off 0 bases at V and 8 bases at J, with 11 bases between the two ends. Here the CDR3 DNA reads TGCGCCAGCAGCCAAGACTGGGTGGCTGATGAGCAGTTCTTC. This codes for CASSQDWVADEQFF.

The rearrangement links TRBV5-1 to TRBJ2-1; 8 nucleotides agree with TRBD2. After removal of 0 bases from V and 2 bases from J, the junction contained 4 bases not matched to a gene. The V gene's germline CDR1 is SGHRS and CDR2 YFSETQ. CDR3 size: 16 residues. CDR3 coding DNA: TGCGCCAGCAGCTTGGCCGAAGCGGGAGCCTACAATGAGCAGTTCTTC. This translates into CASSLAEAGAYNEQFF.

The chain combines TRBV4-2 with TRBJ2-3; D remains unclear. Germline V gene sequence: CDR1 LGHNA, CDR2 YNFKEQ. V was pared by 0 bases and J by 9 bases, with 10 bases between. There are 13 residues in the CDR3. The CDR3 loop reads CASSQDEVFTQYF. In nucleotides, the CDR3 is TGTGCCAGCAGCCAAGATGAGGTATTCACGCAGTATTTT.

This chain links TRBV28 with TRBJ2-3; D is possibly TRBD2 (6 bases). The CDR3 has 16 amino acids. Trimming left V 2 bases short and J 0 bases short, with 12 bases between. CDR1 MDHEN and CDR2 SYDVKM come from the germline V gene. The CDR3 reads CASSLGLASSTDTQYF. DNA for the CDR3: TGTGCCAGCAGTTTAGGCCTAGCGTCTAGCACAGATACGCAGTATTTT.

This clonotype was recorded a few times. This chain connects TRBV6-2 or TRBV6-3 to TRBJ1-5, with a tentative D call TRBD1 (5 bases). The CDR3 totals 12 residues. V was pared by 6 bases and J by 9 bases, with 12 bases between. Germline V gene lookup returns CDR1 MNHEY and CDR2 SVGEGT. The CDR3 loop reads CASSPGSRPQHF. CDR3 in DNA: TGTGCCAGCAGCCCAGGGTCACGGCCCCAGCATTTT.

This clonotype was seen a few times. This chain connects TRBV7-3 to TRBJ2-1; 7 nucleotides agree with TRBD1. The CDR3 is made up of 14 amino acids. V shed 2 bases, J shed 13 bases, and the junction held 11 bases outside the gene matches. The V gene's germline CDR1 is SGHTA and CDR2 FQGTGA. CDR3 loop: CASSLGGDRAIQFF. The CDR3 region has the DNA TGTGCCAGCAGCTTAGGGGGAGACAGGGCAATACAGTTCTTC.

This clonotype occurred a few times. The chain is built from TRBV11-2 and TRBJ2-6; tentatively, D is TRBD2 (6 bases). This CDR3 is built from 15 residues. V was cut by 7 bases and J by 0 bases, with 10 bases left in between. Germline assignment: CDR1 SGHAT and CDR2 FQNNGV. CDR3 in amino acids: CASTSGGSGANVLTF. The DNA for the CDR3 is TGTGCCAGCACTTCCGGGGGCTCTGGGGCCAACGTCCTGACTTTC.

This clonotype was detected a few times. The genes are TRBV18 and TRBJ2-1, with 9 nucleotides matching TRBD2. Germline CDR1 KGHSH, CDR2 LQKENI. V shed 6 bases and J 5 bases; nucleotides not matched to a gene: 11. The CDR3 consists of 16 residues. CDR3 in DNA: TGTGCCAGCTCGCGCGCGGGGGGGACTTACGACAATGAGCAGTTCTTC. The encoded protein is CASSRAGGTYDNEQFF.

This clonotype has only a few counts. The J gene is TRBJ2-7, the V gene TRBV30; 7 nucleotides agree with TRBD2. V was clipped by 4 bases and J by 2 bases; unmatched bases: 5. The germline V gene encodes CDR1 GTSNPN and CDR2 SVGIG (reference sequence). The CDR3 is 13 amino acids. The CDR3 DNA follows: TGTGCCTGGACCGGGAGGCCTACCTACGAGCAGTACTTC. Translated: CAWTGRPTYEQYF.

This clonotype was counted at least ten times. This chain links TRBV6-2 or TRBV6-3 with TRBJ2-7; unclear D gene. Trimming took 0 bases from V and 0 from J, leaving 6 bases between them. This CDR3 has 14 residues. The germline gives CDR1 MNHEY, CDR2 SVGEGT. CDR3 nucleotides: TGTGCCAGCAGTTACTCGGGGATCTCCTACGAGCAGTACTTC. It specifies CASSYSGISYEQYF.

The chain recombines TRBV27 with TRBJ2-7; D gene ambiguous. Trimming left V 5 bases short and J 2 bases short, with 16 bases between. Germline V CDR1 and CDR2: MNHEY, SMNVEV (reference sequence). This CDR3 contains 15 residues. CDR3 amino acids: CASSELLSPTYEQYF. The DNA for the CDR3 is TGTGCCAGCAGTGAATTGTTGTCTCCTACCTACGAGCAGTACTTC.

Comments on this clonotype: This may arise from a read error, as a much more abundant clone is one base away. The genes are TRBV6-6 and TRBJ1-1; D unresolved. The CDR3 has 11 residues. Germline loops: CDR1 MNHNY, CDR2 SVGAGI (reference sequence). The V gene lost 8 bases and the J gene lost 10 bases, with 14 bases spanning the gap. The DNA for the CDR3 is TGTGCCAGCGGTAGGACGGGTGGAGCTTTCTTT. Its translation: CASGRTGGAFF.

The gene calls are TRBV20-1 and TRBJ2-7; D remains unclear. CDR1 DFQATT and CDR2 SNEGSKA come from the germline V gene (reference sequence). The CDR3 extends over 14 amino acids. The V and J ends lost 0 bases and 4 bases respectively, with 13 bases between them. The CDR3 is CSARDRISPYEQYF. CDR3 DNA sequence: TGCAGTGCTAGAGATCGAATCAGCCCGTACGAGCAGTACTTC.

CDR3 nucleotides: TGTGCTAGTGGTTTGTTTAGCGGCCGTTTCGTCAATGAGCAGTTCTTC. Protein product: CASGLFSGRFVNEQFF. The chain recombines TRBV12-5 with TRBJ2-1; a possible D gene is TRBD2 (6 bases). V lost 2 bases and J lost 6, with 17 bases in between. Germline CDR1 is LGHNT and CDR2 is FRNRAP. The CDR3 runs to 16 residues.